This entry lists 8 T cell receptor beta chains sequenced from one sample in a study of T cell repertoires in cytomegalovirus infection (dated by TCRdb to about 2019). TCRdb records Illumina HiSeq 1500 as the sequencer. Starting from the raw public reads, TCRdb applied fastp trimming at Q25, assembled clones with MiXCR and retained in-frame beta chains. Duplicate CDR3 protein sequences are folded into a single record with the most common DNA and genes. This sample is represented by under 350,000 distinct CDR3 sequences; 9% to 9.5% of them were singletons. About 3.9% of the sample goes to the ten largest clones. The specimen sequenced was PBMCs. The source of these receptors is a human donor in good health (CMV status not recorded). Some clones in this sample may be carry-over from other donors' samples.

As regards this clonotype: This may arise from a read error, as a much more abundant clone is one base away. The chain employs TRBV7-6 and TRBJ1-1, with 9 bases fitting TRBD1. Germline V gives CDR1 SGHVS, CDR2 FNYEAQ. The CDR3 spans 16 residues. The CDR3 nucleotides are TGTGTCAGCAGCTTTACAGGGGGCGGGAAGGGCACTGAAGCTTTCTTT. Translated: CVSSFTGGGKGTEAFF.

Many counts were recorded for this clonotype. The CDR3 DNA reads as TGTGCCAGCAGTTCGGTGGGGACCGAACATCCAGATACGCAGTATTTT. Translating it yields CASSSVGTEHPDTQYF. This rearrangement joins TRBV5-4 to TRBJ2-3, with D possibly called TRBD1 or TRBD2 (5 bases each). Germline CDR1 and CDR2: SGHNT and YYREEE (reference sequence). The CDR3 runs to 16 residues. The V end was cut by 5 bases, the J end by 4 bases, with 20 bases between.

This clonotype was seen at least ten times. The CDR3 DNA reads TGCAGTGCGGTAGGACTAGCGGGCCCATTCTTTTCCTACGAGCAGTACTTC. Residues: CSAVGLAGPFFSYEQYF. The rearrangement uses TRBV20-1 and TRBJ2-7; 11 nucleotides match TRBD2. V lost 6 bases to trimming and J lost 1 base; unmatched junction nucleotides: 14. This CDR3 has 17 amino acids. Germline CDR1 DFQATT, CDR2 SNEGSKA (reference sequence).

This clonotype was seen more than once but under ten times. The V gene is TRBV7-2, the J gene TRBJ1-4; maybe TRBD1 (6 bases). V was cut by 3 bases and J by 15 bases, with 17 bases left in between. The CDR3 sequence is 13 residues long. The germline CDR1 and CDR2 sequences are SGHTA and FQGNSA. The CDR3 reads CASSLGVTGWMFF. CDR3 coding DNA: TGTGCCAGCAGCTTGGGCGTCACAGGGTGGATGTTTTTT.

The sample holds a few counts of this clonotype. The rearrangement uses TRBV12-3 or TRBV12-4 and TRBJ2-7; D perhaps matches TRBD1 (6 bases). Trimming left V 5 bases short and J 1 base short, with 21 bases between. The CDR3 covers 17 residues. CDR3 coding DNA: TGTGCCAGCAGTCCCCCCCGGGCAGGGGAACCTTCCTACGAGCAGTACTTC. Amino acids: CASSPPRAGEPSYEQYF.

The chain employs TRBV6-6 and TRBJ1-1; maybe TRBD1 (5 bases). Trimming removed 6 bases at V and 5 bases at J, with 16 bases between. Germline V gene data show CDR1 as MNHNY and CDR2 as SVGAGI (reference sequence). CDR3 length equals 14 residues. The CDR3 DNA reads TGTGCCAGCAGCCCTATGACCTGGGGGACTGAAGCTTTCTTT. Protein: CASSPMTWGTEAFF.

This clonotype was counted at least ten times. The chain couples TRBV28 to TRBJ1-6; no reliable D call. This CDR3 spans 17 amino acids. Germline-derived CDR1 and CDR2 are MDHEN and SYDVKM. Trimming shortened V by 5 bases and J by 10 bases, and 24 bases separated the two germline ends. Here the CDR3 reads CASSTQAAGGRASPLHF. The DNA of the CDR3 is TGTGCCAGCAGTACCCAAGCCGCGGGTGGTAGGGCCTCACCCCTCCACTTT.

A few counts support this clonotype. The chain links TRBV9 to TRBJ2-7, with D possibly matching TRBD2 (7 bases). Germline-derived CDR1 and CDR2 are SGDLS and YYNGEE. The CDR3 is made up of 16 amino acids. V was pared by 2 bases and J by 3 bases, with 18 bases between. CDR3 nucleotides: TGTGCCAGCAGCGTGGGCCCGGGGGGCCAATTCTACGAGCAGTACTTC. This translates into CASSVGPGGQFYEQYF. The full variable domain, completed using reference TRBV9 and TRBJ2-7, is DSGVTQTPKHLITATGQRVTLRCSPRSGDLSVYWYQQSLDQGLQFLIQYYNGEERAKGNILERFSAQQFPDLHSELNLSSLELGDSALYFCASSVGPGGQFYEQYFGPGTRLTVT.